The clone carrying this TCR beta chain was seen only once. Its matching antigen is unknown. Trimming stripped 6 bases from V and 3 bases from J, with 12 bases between. Germline loops: CDR1 SNHLY, CDR2 FYNNEI. The CDR3 consists of 14 residues. This entry is derived from a study of shared clonotypes between healthy human individuals. Whole-study context: The donor group consisted of two women and a few men, aged 18 to 49.

For sorted subsets, approximately 200 ng DNA per replicate equaled about 31,000 T cell genomes. Repertoires were generated with immunoSEQ multiplex PCR, while TCRdb's copy carries only in-frame clones and drops some. The data contain 2 million to 3 million clones, approximately 94% of them singletons. Study-wide findings and caveats: Clonotype sharing across donors was expected to vary with sequencing depth. Generally, naive subsets came out with larger estimated richness than memory subsets.

This chain links TRBV2 with TRBJ1-5; TRBD1 is a possible D gene (6 bases). The clonotype comes from a young man in good health. Some clones in this sample may be carry-over from other donors' samples. Sequenced input: naive CD4+ T cells from PBMCs. The subset here: CD45RA+ positively selected. The CDR3 DNA reads as TGTGCCAGCAGGTGGGGGGACACCAATCAGCCCCAGCATTTT. It translates to CASRWGDTNQPQHF.